This entry concerns a single TCR beta chain. What this receptor recognizes is not known. The sample holds no much larger clone one base away, and base qualities are not on file. The donors were healthy, HIV-negative adults with no recently reported acute infections or vaccinations. All donors were Caucasian adults living in Nashville, Tennessee, USA. CD4+ T cells were enriched through magnetic negative selection, after which naive cells were positively selected on CD45RA and the remaining negative fraction served as the memory subset. Blood was obtained by leukapheresis, after which PBMCs were separated by Ficoll-Histopaque density gradient centrifugation and cryopreserved in liquid nitrogen vapor phase. Analytical flow cytometry was used to check the purity and quantity of each magnetically sorted T cell population. Genomic DNA was isolated from every sorted fraction and measured by UV absorbance on a Nanodrop 2000c.

This specimen comes from a study of shared clonotypes between healthy human individuals (dated by TCRdb to the early 2020s). For context, the study as a whole: The cohort comprised a couple of women and a few men aged 18 to 49 years. For each donor, three plates each were used for CD4 naive and CD4 memory, two plates were used for CD8 naive, and one plate was used for CD8 memory. To estimate repertoire size and how much clonotype sharing occurs between individuals, the study deeply sequenced the blood TCR repertoires of about five healthy adults. To increase sequencing depth and limit assay-specific biases, different laboratories used diverse techniques to prepare libraries and sequence TCR repertoires. Leukapheresis yielded between about 0.9 and 9.5 billion PBMCs per donor.

TCR CDR3 regions were amplified from genomic DNA by multiplex PCR using the deep immunoSEQ assay. Genomic DNA extracted from each cell subset was distributed evenly over all wells of several immunoSEQ 96-well plates, and each plate served as one replicate. For sorted subsets, 150 to 200 ng genomic DNA, equal to 30,000 or so T cell genomes, was loaded into each replicate PCR. Purified libraries were measured with a Qubit 3.0 fluorometer, size-checked on a Bioanalyzer 2100, and measured again with the KAPA Library Quantification kit. Every immunoSEQ 96-well plate was sequenced on a separate single-read 150-cycle Illumina NextSeq 550 flow cell. The original pipeline was this. The immunoSEQ output contained only junctional sequences without quality scores, so filtering could not match that applied to full-length reads. Sequences were annotated with PyIR, a Python wrapper for IgBLAST v1.9, using IMGT germline references to assign V/J genes and CDR3. Any read was removed if the V/J assignment was weak (E-value above 1e-6), the CDR3 was missing, or the read contained stop codons, out-of-frame junctions, or ambiguous translated residues. V3J clonotypes were defined as sequences sharing the same inferred V gene, J gene, and CDR3 amino acid sequence. The percentage overlap between two repertoires was calculated by dividing the number of shared unique clonotypes by the size of the smaller repertoire. RTK rarefaction, the Chao1 estimator, and Recon v2.1 estimates of unobserved clonotypes were used to assess repertoire richness. OLGA was used to compute generation probabilities for all TCRbeta clonotypes that the gDNA method yielded from a handful of donors. Not all clones reach the TCRdb copy of this immuneACCESS table, which keeps in-frame sequences only. Checked studies attribute under half of the gap to unresolved V genes and leave the rest unexplained. The DNA was the basis for D and trimming; V, J and clone size are from that table. This sample is represented by about 2 million clones; 95% of them were singletons. Together, the top ten hold around 0.13% of the sample.

On the study overall, not on this receptor specifically: Sampling was restricted to blood, and TCR repertoires in tissue are likely to differ from TCR repertoires in blood. Larger estimated clonotype richness was generally found for naive subsets than for memory subsets. The small number of donors limited the genetic and exposure-history diversity represented. Compared with non-shared clonotypes, the clonotypes found in all four sorted-subset donors had higher generation probabilities. Rarefaction of sorted-subset datasets indicated incomplete sequencing despite the large sequencing depth. Pairwise subsampling indicated that sequencing depth was expected to affect the degree of clonotype sharing among donors. Around 5.4% of naive CD4, 3.5% of naive CD8, roughly 2.4% of memory CD4, and 0.35% to 0.4% of memory CD8 clonotypes were shared across a few donors.

Counted from cysteine to phenylalanine, this CDR3 has 15 amino acids. Of the read, only the CDR3 DNA is kept; its 45 bases are in frame from base 1. Via the germline V gene (reference sequence), CDR1 is SEHNR and CDR2 FQNEAQ. V lost 5 bases and J lost 1 base; the stretch between them is 13 bases long. The receptor was isolated from a man younger than 30 in good health. The chain links TRBV7-9 with TRBJ2-3; the D call is tentative, TRBD1 or TRBD2, as each matches 5 bases. Sequenced sample: naive CD4+ T cells sorted from blood. The cell subset or site tag for this specimen amounts to: CD45RA+ positively selected. The DNA reads as follows: TGTGCCAGCAGCCCCACCCGAGGGGGCACAGATACGCAGTATTTT. This sequence encodes CASSPTRGGTDTQYF.